The 29 T cell receptor beta chains below come from one sample, sequenced in a study of T-cell reconstitution after alpha-beta-depleted transplantation in children. Preparation of the TCRbeta library was carried out with unique molecular identifiers. TCRdb re-derived calls from the PCR reads in MiXCR, one entry per CDR3 protein. The table has about 76,000 distinct CDR3 sequences, around an eighth seen once; the top ten hold about 25%. The sample in question was PBMCs, mostly from graft donor cells, obtained 180 days after TCRalphabeta/CD19-depleted stem cell transplant. Receptors originate from a male patient aged 2-10 years who had a stem cell transplant for acute lymphoblastic leukemia, so the T cells may come from the graft donor.

This clonotype appeared a few times. Germline is not matched at one junction end, which may reflect a read error. This chain uses TRBV25-1 with TRBJ2-3, with a weak D call TRBD1 (6 bases). Germline V gene lookup returns CDR1 MGHDK and CDR2 SYGVNS. The CDR3 totals 16 residues. The chain's CDR3 is CASSDKGRRGTDTQYF. The CDR3 DNA reads as TGCGCCAGCAGTGATAAGGGGCGCAGGGGTACAGATACGCAGTATTTT.

The chain carries TRBV4-2 and TRBJ1-2, with D perhaps TRBD1 (5 bases). The germline gives CDR1 LGHNA, CDR2 YNFKEQ. This CDR3 comprises 13 residues. Trimming cost V 0 bases and J 5 bases, with 7 bases left between them. The CDR3 nucleotides read TGTGCCAGCAGCCAAGAAAGGGGATATGGCTACACCTTC. Translation gives CASSQERGYGYTF.

In regard to this clonotype: This may come from a read error, since a much larger clone is one base off. The chain employs TRBV15 and TRBJ1-2; 8 bases line up with TRBD1. CDR3 length: 14 amino acids. Per germline, CDR1 LNHNV and CDR2 YYDKDF (reference sequence). Unmatched junction bases numbered 7, after V lost 3 bases and J lost 7 bases. The CDR3 nucleotides are TGTGCCACCAGCAGCTGGACAGGGCGTTTTGGCTACACCTTC. Translation: CATSSWTGRFGYTF.

This clonotype has more than one count but fewer than ten. The CDR3 region has the DNA TGTGCCAGCAGCTTAGTGGGACCGACCTACAATGAGCAGTTCTTC. Translating it yields CASSLVGPTYNEQFF. This chain connects TRBV7-6 to TRBJ2-1, with D possibly being TRBD1 or TRBD2 (5 bases each). V lost 1 base to trimming and J lost 2 bases, with 9 bases between them. CDR3 length equals 15 residues. Germline CDR1 and CDR2: SGHVS and FNYEAQ.

This clonotype turned up a few times. The J gene is TRBJ2-7, the V gene TRBV7-2; no reliable D call. Trimming removed 5 bases from V and 0 bases from J, with 11 bases in between. CDR1 is SGHTA, CDR2 FQGNSA, per germline. The CDR3 extends over 14 amino acids. The CDR3 loop reads CASSPRQSSYEQYF. The CDR3 nucleotides read TGTGCCAGCAGCCCACGACAAAGCTCCTACGAGCAGTACTTC.

This clonotype was seen more than once but under ten times. The V call is TRBV12-3 or TRBV12-4, the J call TRBJ1-1; no clear D. V dropped 5 bases and J dropped 1 base, with 17 bases sitting between them. CDR3 size: 16 residues. Here the CDR3 DNA reads TGTGCCAGCAGTCTTCTCGGTGGACCGAGGAACACTGAAGCTTTCTTT. Its translation is CASSLLGGPRNTEAFF.

This rearrangement joins TRBV12-3 or TRBV12-4 to TRBJ1-3, with 8 bases that match TRBD1. This CDR3 has 13 residues. Losses at the gene ends were 5 bases for V and 4 bases for J; bases not matched to a gene: 1. CDR3 sequence reads: CASSTGGGNTIYF. The CDR3 nucleotides are TGTGCCAGCAGTACAGGGGGGGGAAACACCATATATTTT.

This chain connects TRBV5-1 to TRBJ1-5, with D perhaps matching TRBD1 (5 bases). CDR3 length: 12 residues. V lost 7 bases to trimming and J lost 4 bases, with 9 bases between them. Germline V CDR1 and CDR2: SGHRS, YFSETQ. CDR3: CASRQRNQPQHF. In nucleotides, the CDR3 is TGCGCCAGCCGACAGAGAAATCAGCCCCAGCATTTT.

The chain employs TRBV19 and TRBJ2-1, with 11 nucleotides matching TRBD2. The CDR3 consists of 18 residues. Germline CDR1 is LNHDA and CDR2 is SQIVND (reference sequence). Trimming took 3 bases from V and 7 from J; bases not matched to a gene: 14. CDR3 sequence: CASSIATIAGGPANEQFF. The CDR3 nucleotides read TGTGCCAGTAGTATCGCGACTATAGCGGGAGGGCCTGCGAATGAGCAGTTCTTC. Full variable domain (missing parts from reference TRBV19 and TRBJ2-1): DGGITQSPKYLFRKEGQNVTLSCEQNLNHDAMYWYRQDPGQGLRLIYYSQIVNDFQKGDIAEGYSVSREKKESFPLTVTSAQKNPTAFYLCASSIATIAGGPANEQFFGPGTRLTVL.

This CDR3 is CASSFSGHATYEQYF. Written as DNA, the CDR3 is TGTGCCAGCAGCTTTAGCGGACACGCTACCTACGAGCAGTACTTC. The gene calls are TRBV7-3 and TRBJ2-7, with D possibly TRBD2 on 6 matching bases. The germline V gene has CDR1 SGHTA and CDR2 FQGTGA. Trimming pared 3 bases from V and 2 bases from J, leaving 14 bases between. The CDR3 consists of 15 residues.

The V call is TRBV6-5, the J call TRBJ2-2, with D hard to call. The CDR3 runs 14 residues. The germline V and J ends were trimmed by 0 bases and 7 bases, with 9 bases remaining between them. Germline CDR1 MNHEY, CDR2 SVGAGI. The CDR3 loop is CASSYSEALGELFF. The CDR3 nucleotides read TGTGCCAGCAGTTACTCAGAGGCACTCGGGGAGCTGTTTTTT.

The gene calls are TRBV27 and TRBJ1-5; D gene unclear. The V end was cut by 7 bases, the J end by 1 base, with 8 bases between. Per the germline V gene, CDR1 is MNHEY and CDR2 is SMNVEV (reference sequence). The CDR3 is 13 amino acids. CDR3 bases: TGTGCCAGCAAAGCTGGGAGCAATCAGCCCCAGCATTTT. Translating gives CASKAGSNQPQHF.

This clonotype has a handful of counts. The V call is TRBV29-1, the J call TRBJ1-1, with D unclear. Trimming removed 6 bases from V and 11 bases from J, with 22 bases in between. The CDR3 length is 13 residues. Germline CDR1 and CDR2: SQVTM and ANQGSEA. The CDR3 spells CSVIAVAPRVAFF. CDR3 nucleotides: TGCAGCGTAATTGCTGTCGCGCCCCGAGTGGCTTTCTTT.

In DNA form, the CDR3 reads TGTGCCAGCAGCCAAGATGGGCAGGGGGTAAATGAGCAGTTCTTC. It codes for CASSQDGQGVNEQFF. The chain couples TRBV4-2 to TRBJ2-1; 7 nucleotides match TRBD1. V trimming: 0 bases; J trimming: 7 bases; junction bases outside the gene matches: 6. Germline CDR1 and CDR2: LGHNA and YNFKEQ. The CDR3 totals 15 residues.

This clonotype has a handful of counts. The chain carries TRBV20-1 and TRBJ1-5; tentatively, D is TRBD1 (5 bases). Germline lookup yields CDR1 DFQATT and CDR2 SNEGSKA (reference sequence). With 3 bases removed from V and 3 bases from J, the gap between germline ends came to 9 bases. The CDR3 is 13 amino acids. The CDR3 bases are TGCAGTGCTAGTACGGGGCACAATCAGCCCCAGCATTTT. This sequence encodes CSASTGHNQPQHF.

Many counts were recorded for this clonotype. The chain is built from TRBV6-7 and TRBJ2-2; the match to TRBD1 covers 7 bases. TRBV6-7 is given ORF status, its function remaining uncertain. V lost 11 bases, J lost 0 bases, and 9 bases stayed unmatched. The CDR3 sequence is 15 residues long. The CDR3, as DNA: TGTGCCCCCAAGGCAGGACAGGCGAACACCGGGGAGCTGTTTTTT. This sequence encodes CAPKAGQANTGELFF.

This clonotype has more than one count but fewer than ten. The chain employs TRBV6-2 or TRBV6-3 and TRBJ2-7; no clear D. There are 12 residues in the CDR3. From germline, CDR1 is MNHEY and CDR2 SVGEGT. Deletions cut 0 bases from V and 6 bases from J, with 6 bases between. CDR3 sequence reads: CASSYSGFEQYF. DNA for the CDR3: TGTGCCAGCAGTTACTCGGGGTTCGAGCAGTACTTC.

The chain couples TRBV10-3 to TRBJ2-6; perhaps TRBD1 as D (5 bases). From germline, CDR1 is ENHRY and CDR2 SYGVKD. The CDR3 has 15 amino acids. V lost 3 bases and J 3 bases, leaving 9 bases between the germline ends. The CDR3 loop reads CAISESRVGANVLTF. CDR3 coding DNA: TGTGCCATCAGTGAATCCAGGGTTGGGGCCAACGTCCTGACTTTC.

This clonotype was picked up a small number of times. The V call is TRBV11-2, the J call TRBJ2-3, with TRBD2 identical over 13 bases. The germline CDR1 and CDR2 sequences are SGHAT and FQNNGV. The CDR3 runs 19 residues. V dropped 5 bases and J dropped 6; count of bases not matched to a gene: 17. CDR3 sequence reads: CASSIWTSGGSKGWDTQYF. The CDR3 DNA reads TGTGCCAGCAGCATCTGGACTAGCGGGGGCTCGAAGGGGTGGGATACGCAGTATTTT.

This clonotype was seen at least ten times. V and J are TRBV20-1 and TRBJ1-1; the D gene is possibly TRBD1 (6 bases). The CDR3 has 12 residues. The germline CDR1 and CDR2 sequences are DFQATT and SNEGSKA (reference sequence). V lost 6 bases and J 4 bases, leaving 12 bases between the germline ends. The CDR3 protein is CSAKQGVTEAFF. The CDR3 DNA reads as TGCAGTGCCAAACAGGGTGTCACTGAAGCTTTCTTT.

This rearrangement joins TRBV27 to TRBJ2-3, with D uncertain. The CDR3 is made up of 12 amino acids. The V gene lost 7 bases and the J gene lost 4 bases, with 9 bases spanning the gap. Germline values: CDR1 MNHEY, CDR2 SMNVEV (reference sequence). CDR3 sequence reads: CASTRPADTQYF. For the CDR3, the DNA is TGTGCCAGCACCCGGCCCGCAGATACGCAGTATTTT.

This clonotype is labeled medium-sized. V usage is TRBV7-9 and J usage is TRBJ1-2; 7 bases match TRBD1. Germline V gene sequence: CDR1 SEHNR, CDR2 FQNEAQ (reference sequence). This CDR3 comprises 15 residues. Trimming took 5 bases from V and 4 from J; bases not matched to a gene: 10. The CDR3 spells CASSQTGQLLYGYTF. CDR3 nucleotide sequence: TGTGCCAGCAGCCAAACGGGACAGCTTCTCTATGGCTACACCTTC.

This clonotype has just a few counts. The chain uses TRBV7-2 and TRBJ2-3; 9 bases align to TRBD2. Germline V gene data show CDR1 as SGHTA and CDR2 as FQGNSA. The CDR3 has 15 residues. V lost 3 bases to trimming and J lost 3 bases; unmatched junction nucleotides: 4. The CDR3, as DNA: TGTGCCAGCAGCTTGGCGGGGGGGAAGACAGATACGCAGTATTTT. Protein product: CASSLAGGKTDTQYF. Full variable domain (outside the CDR3, taken from reference TRBV7-2 and TRBJ2-3): GAGVSQSPSNKVTEKGKDVELRCDPISGHTALYWYRQSLGQGLEFLIYFQGNSAPDKSGLPSDRFSAERTGGSVSTLTIQRTQQEDSAVYLCASSLAGGKTDTQYFGPGTRLTVL.

This clonotype was picked up a small number of times. This chain uses TRBV2 with TRBJ2-7; D is perhaps TRBD2 (7 bases). The CDR3 spans 13 residues. Germline V gene lookup returns CDR1 SNHLY and CDR2 FYNNEI. V lost 6 bases and J lost 5, with 14 bases in between. The CDR3 nucleotides read TGTGCCAGCAGGGAGCGGGACATAAACGAGCAGTACTTC. Protein product: CASRERDINEQYF.

The V and J genes are TRBV9 and TRBJ2-1, with 7 bases lining up with TRBD2. The CDR3 is 15 residues long. From germline, CDR1 is SGDLS and CDR2 YYNGEE. Trimming removed 4 bases from V and 8 bases from J; junction bases left unmatched: 12. In DNA, the CDR3 is TGTGCCAGCAGCCCGTGGCGGGAGTCCAACGATGAGCAGTTCTTC. Translation: CASSPWRESNDEQFF.

This clonotype has a handful of counts. The chain links TRBV4-3 to TRBJ1-2; tentative D call: TRBD1 (5 bases). Trimming took off 3 bases at V and 4 bases at J, with 15 bases between the two ends. The germline V gene encodes CDR1 LGHNA and CDR2 YSLEER. The length of the CDR3 is 15 residues. This chain's CDR3 is CASSHGPGTAYGYTF. The CDR3 DNA sequence: TGCGCCAGCAGCCACGGACCCGGGACCGCCTATGGCTACACCTTC.

This clonotype was seen a handful of times. The CDR3 DNA reads as TGTGCCAGTAGTTTCCGGCATTCCAATGGCTACACCTTC. It translates to CASSFRHSNGYTF. The chain joins TRBV19 to TRBJ1-2, with D uncertain. V was shortened by 5 bases and J by 6 bases, with 13 bases between the two germline ends. The germline CDR1 and CDR2 sequences are LNHDA and SQIVND (reference sequence). The CDR3 sequence is 13 residues long. The whole variable domain, filled in from reference TRBV19 and TRBJ1-2, reads DGGITQSPKYLFRKEGQNVTLSCEQNLNHDAMYWYRQDPGQGLRLIYYSQIVNDFQKGDIAEGYSVSREKKESFPLTVTSAQKNPTAFYLCASSFRHSNGYTFGSGTRLTVV.

The chain recombines TRBV27 with TRBJ1-2; 7 bases fit TRBD1. Unmatched junction bases numbered 22, after V lost 6 bases and J lost 6 bases. This CDR3 is 18 amino acids long. In germline, CDR1 is MNHEY, CDR2 SMNVEV (reference sequence). In DNA form, the CDR3 reads TGTGCCAGCAGCAACAAACTCCCGCCCCGGCTTAGGGGGCATGGCTACACCTTC. Translated, it gives CASSNKLPPRLRGHGYTF.

V and J are TRBV9 and TRBJ2-7; 8 nucleotides agree with TRBD2. The CDR3 runs to 13 residues. Germline CDR1 SGDLS, CDR2 YYNGEE. V lost 1 base and J lost 7; bases outside the gene matches: 4. The CDR3, as DNA: TGTGCCAGCAGCGTATACGGGGGGGGTGAGCAGTACTTC. Translation gives CASSVYGGGEQYF.